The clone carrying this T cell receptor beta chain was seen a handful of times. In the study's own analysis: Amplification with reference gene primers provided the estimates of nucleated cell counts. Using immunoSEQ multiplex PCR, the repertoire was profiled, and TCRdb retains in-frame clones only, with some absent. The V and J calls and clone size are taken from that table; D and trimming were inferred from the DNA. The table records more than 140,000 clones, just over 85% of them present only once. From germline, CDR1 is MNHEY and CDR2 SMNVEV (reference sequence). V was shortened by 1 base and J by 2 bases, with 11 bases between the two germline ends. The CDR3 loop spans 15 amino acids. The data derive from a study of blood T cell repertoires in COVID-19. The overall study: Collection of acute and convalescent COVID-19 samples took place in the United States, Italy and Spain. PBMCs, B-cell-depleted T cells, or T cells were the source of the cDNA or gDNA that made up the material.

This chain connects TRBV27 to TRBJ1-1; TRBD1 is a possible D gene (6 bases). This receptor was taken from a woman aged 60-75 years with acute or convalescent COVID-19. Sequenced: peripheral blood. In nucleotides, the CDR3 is TGTGCCAGCAGTTTATTTACAGGGATAAACACTGAAGCTTTCTTT. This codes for CASSLFTGINTEAFF.